This T cell receptor beta chain originates from a study of blood T cell repertoires in COVID-19. Across the study: Material from acute and convalescent COVID-19 was sourced from the United States, Italy and Spain. T cells, B-cell-depleted T cells, or PBMCs supplied cDNA or gDNA.

Original processing methods: Amplified reference gene primers provided the basis for estimating nucleated cell counts. Repertoires were generated with immunoSEQ multiplex PCR, while TCRdb's copy carries only in-frame clones and drops some. Clone size and the V and J calls come from that table; the DNA yielded D and trimming. The sample includes under 250,000 clones, roughly 84% seen only once; the top ten take approximately 4.8%. The sequenced sample was peripheral blood. The receptor was isolated from a man aged 45-60 years with active or convalescent COVID-19.

The CDR3 sequence is CASSFTSSGTEAFF. In nucleotides, the CDR3 is TGTGCCAGCAGTTTTACCAGCTCCGGGACTGAAGCTTTCTTT. V usage is TRBV28 and J usage is TRBJ1-1; no clear D. The CDR3 has 14 amino acids. V was shortened by 3 bases and J by 5 bases, with 13 bases between the two germline ends. Per germline, CDR1 MDHEN and CDR2 SYDVKM.